What follows is one T cell receptor beta chain and its context. This receptor's antigen is unknown. No base qualities exist here, and no much larger clone lies one base off it. The CDR3, cysteine through phenylalanine, is 13 amino acids long. The CDR3 DNA has 39 bases and is translated from base 1. CDR1 and CDR2 are drawn from the germline V gene: SGHRS, YFSETQ. Deletion took 4 bases off V and 5 bases off J, with a span of 12 bases between the germline ends. The record originates from a study of T cell responses to AZD1222 COVID-19 vaccine (dated by TCRdb to 2020 to 2023). Concerning the study at large: Because spike-specific TCR depth and breadth did not differ between the two schedules, AZD1222 recipients who got a second dose at roughly 4 weeks were pooled with those who got a second dose at roughly 12 weeks. TCR sequencing covered some 240 trial participants: 200 to 220 given two doses of AZD1222 and 26 given two doses of MenACWY control vaccine. Trial participants were enrolled by age into 18-55, 56-69 and 70-plus year subgroups, with around 140, 26 and 57 TCR-sequenced participants respectively. Here is what the overall study found, with its caveats: Because no day 14 peak-response samples were available, repertoires were characterized only after the peak T cell response. The 56-69-year group was small, and its depth increase did not reach significance, likely because of low power. Participants were mostly white British and included more females than males, and it was suggested by the authors that clonal diversity may have been underestimated. Epitopes outside the regions mutated in the B.1.351 and B.1.1.7 variants were reportedly recognized by nearly half of the unique spike-specific TCRs. Conclusions about previously exposed vaccinees are limited because only a handful of AZD1222 recipients were SARS-CoV-2 seropositive at baseline. Spike-specific TCR breadth and depth rose significantly after two AZD1222 doses compared with day 0 and with MenACWY recipients. The vaccine-associated CD4 TCRs covered the entire spike protein, and the dominant responses fell in regions 160-218 and 743-854.

The sample's time point label, decoded: baseline before first vaccination. Samples from vaccinated people were obtained from the UK trials COV001 and COV002, which included a single-blind randomized controlled phase 2/3 trial of AZD1222 (ChAdOx1 nCoV-19) in healthy adults. For TCRbeta chain sequencing, PBMC samples were collected from trial participants at day 0 and at day 28 after the second dose. The CDR3 regions of human TCRbeta chains were analyzed by immunosequencing. In the authors' own workflow: Repertoire TCRs were matched against a reference library of SARS-CoV-2-specific TCRs generated with the MIRA antigen-specificity platform. Breadth meant the fraction of unique TCRs that were SARS-CoV-2-associated, whereas depth meant the fraction of total T cells that were SARS-CoV-2-associated. Each spike-specific TCR was assigned to its reactive spike region and to a CD4 or CD8 class using the MIRA data. Log10-transformed breadth and depth values were compared by one-way ANOVA with Sidak's multiple comparisons tests. TCRdb carries this immuneACCESS record with in-frame sequences only. Its versions omit some clonotypes, under half of them owing to an unresolved V gene in the studies checked, with the rest unexplained. Clone size and the V and J calls come from that table; the DNA yielded D and trimming. This sample gives approximately 180,000 clones in total; approximately 86% of them show up just once. Of the sample, about 8% is held by the ten largest clones.

The specimen was peripheral blood, collected on day 0 of AZD1222 vaccination. Rearrangement joined TRBV5-1 to TRBJ1-1; the D gene is perhaps TRBD1, from 5 matching bases. The origin of this receptor is an adult in good health. The nucleotide sequence is given as TGCGCCAGCAGCACGGGCGGGGGGACTGAAGCTTTCTTT. Protein translation: CASSTGGGTEAFF.